The clone carrying this TCR beta chain was observed a handful of times. These data are taken from a study of OX40 agonist ivuxolimab in advanced cancers. Germline CDR1 reads LNHDA; CDR2 reads SQIVND (reference sequence). CDR3 length: 9 amino acids. The V end lost 5 bases, the J end lost 6 bases, and 1 base lay between the germline ends. Repertoires were generated with immunoSEQ multiplex PCR, while TCRdb's copy carries only in-frame clones and drops some. The table records about 58,000 clones, around 90% of them present only once. The clonotype was recovered from an adult with an advanced solid tumor such as melanoma, head and neck, liver or kidney cancer. J is TRBJ1-1 and V is TRBV19; D gene ambiguous. Sequencing was performed on CD4+ or CD8+ T cells sorted from blood, taken in a trial of the OX40 agonist ivuxolimab. The DNA for the CDR3 is TGTGCCAGTAGTCCTGAAGCTTTCTTT. Protein: CASSPEAFF.